This T cell receptor beta chain was profiled in a study of cytomegalovirus exposure and HLA in healthy donors. Points on this clone: The target antigen is unknown.

Points from the study as a whole: Generally TCR sequences proved uncommon, though certain public TCRs appeared in numerous donors. DRB1 had the most TCR associations and HLA-C the fewest, a later analysis found, with rates varying by HLA locus. The sole available immune exposure information was CMV serostatus. Common viral pathogens were later found to be apparently linked to several of the most significant clusters.

Germline V gene data show CDR1 as KGHSH and CDR2 as LQKENI. V shed 6 bases and J 3 bases; nucleotides not matched to a gene: 8. This CDR3 spans 15 amino acids. The PCR made use of 60 Vbeta and 13 Jbeta primers. Sequenced by immunoSEQ multiplex PCR; TCRdb stores in-frame clones only, minus some. Counted here are 100,000 or so clones, around three quarters occurring once; the ten biggest clones make up around 4%. The chain employs TRBV18 and TRBJ1-1; 9 nucleotides line up with TRBD1. Input material: PBMCs. The clonotype comes from a man aged 35 to 55 in good health and CMV-seronegative. For the CDR3, the DNA is TGTGCCAGCTCTCCAAGACAGGGGGACGACACTGAAGCTTTCTTT. This sequence encodes CASSPRQGDDTEAFF.